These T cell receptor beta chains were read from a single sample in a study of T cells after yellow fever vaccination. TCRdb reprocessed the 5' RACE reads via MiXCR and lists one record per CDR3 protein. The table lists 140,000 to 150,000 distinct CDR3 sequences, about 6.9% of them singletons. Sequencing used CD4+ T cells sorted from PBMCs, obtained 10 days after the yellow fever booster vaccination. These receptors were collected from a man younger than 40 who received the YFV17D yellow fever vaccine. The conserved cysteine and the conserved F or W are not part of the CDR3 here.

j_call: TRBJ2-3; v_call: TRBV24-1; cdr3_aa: ATSDPGGPDTQY
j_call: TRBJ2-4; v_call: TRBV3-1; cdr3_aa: ASSHLRSGGGNIQY
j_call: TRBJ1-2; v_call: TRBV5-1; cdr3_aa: ASSSGLNYGYT
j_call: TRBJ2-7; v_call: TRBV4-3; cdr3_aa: ASSHGTGIYEQY
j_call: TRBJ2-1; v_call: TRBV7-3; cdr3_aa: ASSDSSGSNQF
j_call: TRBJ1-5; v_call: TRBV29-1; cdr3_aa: SVSHGPSRNQPQH
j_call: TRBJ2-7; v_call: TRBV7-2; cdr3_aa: ASSLFYLRSYEQY
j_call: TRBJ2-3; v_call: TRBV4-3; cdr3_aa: ASSPTSGSTDTQY
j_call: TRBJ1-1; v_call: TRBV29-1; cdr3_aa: SATRGGMNTEAF
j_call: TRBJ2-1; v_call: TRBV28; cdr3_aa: ASIPPGTGEQF
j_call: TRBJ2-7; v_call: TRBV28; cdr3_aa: ASSFSYEQY
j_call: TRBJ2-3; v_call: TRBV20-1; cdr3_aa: SAQIGGPKVDTQY
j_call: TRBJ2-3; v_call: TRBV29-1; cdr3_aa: SVGLSRQGAGSTDTQY
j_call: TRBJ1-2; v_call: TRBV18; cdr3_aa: ASSVPRRQEANYGYT
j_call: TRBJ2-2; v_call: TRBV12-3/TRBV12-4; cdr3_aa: ASRGGQPSNTGELF
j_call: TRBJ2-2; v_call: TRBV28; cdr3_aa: ASSFRLAGGPLLIGELF
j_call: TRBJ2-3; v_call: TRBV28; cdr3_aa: ASPPPPWYTDTQY
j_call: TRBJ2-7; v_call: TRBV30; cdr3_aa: AWSPGRGQAYEQY
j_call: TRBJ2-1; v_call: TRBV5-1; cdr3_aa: ASSLALRQPYNEQF
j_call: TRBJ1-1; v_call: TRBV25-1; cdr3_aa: ASRRAGSMNTEAF
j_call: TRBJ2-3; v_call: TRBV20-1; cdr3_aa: SASGTTSTDTQY
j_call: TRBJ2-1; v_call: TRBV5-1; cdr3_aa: ASSLADSLNNEQF
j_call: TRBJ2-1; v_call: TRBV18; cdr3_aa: ASSPVASAPNEQF
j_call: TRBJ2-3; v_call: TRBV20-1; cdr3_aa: SASSPRAPTDTQY
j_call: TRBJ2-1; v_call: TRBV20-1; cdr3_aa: SAGLAGVYNEQF
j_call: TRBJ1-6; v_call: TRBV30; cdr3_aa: AWSTLNSPLH
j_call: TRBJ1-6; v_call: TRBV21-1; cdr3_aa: ASSKAWAYGSPLH
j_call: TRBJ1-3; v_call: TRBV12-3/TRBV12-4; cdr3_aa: ASSLHDTRSTIY
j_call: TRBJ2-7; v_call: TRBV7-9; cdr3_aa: ASSYRSGVDEQY
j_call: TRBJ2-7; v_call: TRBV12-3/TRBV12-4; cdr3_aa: ASSFGGLEQY
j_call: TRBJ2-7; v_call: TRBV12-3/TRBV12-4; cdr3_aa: ASSLGSSYEQY
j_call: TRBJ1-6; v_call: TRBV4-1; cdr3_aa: ASSHGLDRANSPLH
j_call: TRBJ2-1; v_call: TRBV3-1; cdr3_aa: ASSRDAEQF
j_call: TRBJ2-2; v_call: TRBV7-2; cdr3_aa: ASSLLNTGELF
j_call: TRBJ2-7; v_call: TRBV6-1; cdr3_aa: ASVVSMNSYEQY